Here is one TCR beta chain with its context. Its antigen remains unidentified. Described treatment: oral pan-JAK inhibitor, 5-10 mg twice daily. The data are from a study of CD8+ T cells in alopecia areata. Overall study context: Each day, treated patients took oral tofacitinib twice, at 5 to 10 mg per dose. Study results and caveats: Scalp lesions, especially in alopecia totalis/universalis, had higher clonality than normal scalp. Scalp clonality, along with expanded CD8+ clones among the top 100, was significantly decreased by tofacitinib.

RNA was extracted and reverse transcribed into cDNA as the sequencing template. Sequencing was performed with immunoSEQ multiplex PCR; in TCRdb, only in-frame clones are kept and a portion is missing. This table has about 200,000 clones, around two fifths appearing once. The germline CDR1 and CDR2 sequences are LGHNT and FRNRAP. The CDR3 has 13 amino acids. Deletions cut 6 bases from V and 4 bases from J, with 12 bases between. The chain has TRBV12-5 and TRBJ1-2; D perhaps matches TRBD1 (5 bases). Sequenced material: CD4+ T cells sorted from blood, taken at approximately week 30, from a patient treated with tofacitinib. The sequence was collected from a human donor with alopecia areata. CDR3 coding DNA: TGTGCTAGTGGAACTCCAGGGCTCTATGGCTACACCTTC. Amino acids: CASGTPGLYGYTF.